The source of this T cell receptor (beta chain) is a study of breast tumors, draining lymph nodes, adjacent tissues listed by TCRdb under 2016. At the level of the whole study: TCR beta repertoires were compared across tumor, adjacent nontumor tissue and axillary lymph nodes obtained from breast cancer patients. In human breast cancer, the study set out to assess how tumor, surrounding tissue and draining lymph node repertoires relate to one another and whether T cells might be exchanged between them. What the work shows at the level of the full study, not this receptor alone: The data were considered consistent with most tumor T cells being derived from the lymph node and subsequently expanding within tumor tissue. Rather than being directly demonstrated, the conclusion that tumor T cells originate in lymph nodes was presented as consistent with a hypothesis. The similarity between tumor and nontumor tissue repertoires was significantly greater in luminal-like breast cancer than in basal-like breast cancer. T-cell repertoire diversity in tumors was found to be lower than in lymph nodes but higher than in nontumor tissue, and preferential V and J gene usage was observed.

CDR1 and CDR2 were assigned from the germline V gene as SGHAT and FQNNGV. V and J lose 0 bases and 4 bases, and a span of 8 bases separates them. The CDR3 contains 14 residues, cysteine and phenylalanine counted. Solely the CDR3 DNA is kept, with 42 bases framed from the first base. TCRdb lists the instrument as Illumina HiSeq 2000. Multiplex PCR amplification was used to generate the TCR beta chain libraries. High-throughput sequencing was used to analyze the amplified TCR beta chain products. Using fastp at Q25 and MiXCR, TCRdb reprocessed the public reads and kept productive beta chains. Rows are combined by CDR3 protein, so each entry shows the most common genes and DNA. This sample has 250,000 or so distinct CDR3 sequences in its table, and 30% of those were observed once. Around 1% of the sample goes to the ten largest clones. Lymph node samples came from the axillary draining lymph nodes of breast cancer patients.

This clonotype was observed many times. Its antigen target is currently unknown. The input lacks base qualities; no much larger clone sits a single base away. The specimen sequenced was axillary lymph node tissue. The chain is encoded by TRBV11-2 joined to TRBJ2-3, with the D gene not clear enough to name. The sequence was obtained from a female donor with breast cancer. Some clones in this sample may be carry-over from other donors' samples. The CDR3 sequence is CASSLDRYADTQYF. The bases read TGTGCCAGCAGCTTAGACCGGTACGCAGATACGCAGTATTTT.